This T cell receptor beta chain was retrieved from a study of identical twins' blood T cells. Overall study: About 6 alpha and about 6 beta libraries together yielded 45 million to 65 million reads.

Three pairs of healthy female monozygous twins were the donors. CDR1 and CDR2 from the germline V gene are LGHDT and YNNKEL (reference sequence). CDR3 size: 13 residues. V was trimmed by 5 bases and J by 6 bases, leaving 10 bases between them. This clonotype is a singleton in its sample. From the 5' RACE reads, TCRdb called clonotypes with MiXCR, one entry per CDR3 protein. Of fewer than 450,000 distinct CDR3 sequences listed, about 28% are singletons. Sequenced: PBMCs. The V call is TRBV3-1, the J call TRBJ2-2; D is undetermined. This TCR came from a woman aged 18 to 49 in good health. CDR3 region: CASSFRGAGELFF. CDR3 nucleotide sequence: TGTGCCAGCAGCTTCCGTGGCGCCGGGGAGCTGTTTTTT.